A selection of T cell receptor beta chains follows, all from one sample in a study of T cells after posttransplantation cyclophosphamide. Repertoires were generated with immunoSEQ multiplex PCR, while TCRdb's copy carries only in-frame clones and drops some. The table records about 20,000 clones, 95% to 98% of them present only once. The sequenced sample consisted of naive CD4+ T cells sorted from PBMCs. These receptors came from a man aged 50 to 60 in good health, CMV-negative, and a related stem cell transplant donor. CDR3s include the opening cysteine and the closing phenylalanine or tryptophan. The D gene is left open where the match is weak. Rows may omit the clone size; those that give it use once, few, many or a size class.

CDR3: CASSLARVGVTDTQYF
DNA: TGTGCCAGCAGCTTAGCTCGTGTCGGGGTCACAGATACGCAGTATTTT
V: TRBV11-1
size: -
D: -
J: TRBJ2-3

CDR3: CASSLRYNQPQHF
DNA: TGTGCCAGCAGCCTCAGGTACAATCAGCCCCAGCATTTT
V: TRBV6-5
size: -
D: -
J: TRBJ1-5

CDR3: CASGLVRLGRDTTYEQYF
DNA: TGTGCTAGTGGTTTGGTACGATTAGGAAGGGACACCACCTACGAGCAGTACTTC
V: TRBV12-5
size: -
D: -
J: TRBJ2-7

CDR3: CASSEGDRRAYEQYF
DNA: TGTGCCAGCAGTGAGGGGGACAGGCGGGCCTACGAGCAGTACTTC
V: TRBV25-1
size: once
D: TRBD1
J: TRBJ2-7

CDR3: CASSPAGSGNTIYF
DNA: TGTGCCAGCAGCCCCGCAGGCTCTGGAAACACCATATATTTT
V: TRBV28
size: few
D: -
J: TRBJ1-3

CDR3: CASSPGTAEGIYGYTF
DNA: TGTGCCAGCTCACCGGGGACAGCCGAGGGAATTTATGGCTACACCTTC
V: TRBV18
size: -
D: TRBD1
J: TRBJ1-2

CDR3: CASSYSREGVYEQYF
DNA: TGTGCCAGCAGTTACAGCAGGGAAGGGGTCTACGAGCAGTACTTC
V: TRBV6-5
size: -
D: -
J: TRBJ2-7

CDR3: CASSPGTGGSYEQYF
DNA: TGTGCCAGCAGCCCCGGGACAGGGGGCTCCTACGAGCAGTACTTC
V: TRBV11-3
size: -
D: TRBD1
J: TRBJ2-7

CDR3: CASSKDGGGLDTQYF
DNA: TGTGCCAGCAGCAAAGACGGGGGGGGTTTGGATACGCAGTATTTT
V: TRBV21-1
size: -
D: -
J: TRBJ2-3

CDR3: CASSPDRGSLEQYF
DNA: TGTGCCAGCAGCCCGGACAGGGGCAGCCTCGAGCAGTACTTC
V: TRBV7-2
size: -
D: TRBD1
J: TRBJ2-7

CDR3: CATSRAALGGHTDTQYF
DNA: TGTGCCACCAGCAGAGCCGCCCTCGGGGGGCACACAGATACGCAGTATTTT
V: TRBV15
size: -
D: -
J: TRBJ2-3

CDR3: CASTPYCQPQHF
DNA: TGTGCCAGCACTCCCTACTGTCAGCCCCAGCATTTT
V: TRBV27
size: -
D: -
J: TRBJ1-5

CDR3: CASSSGTSGGGRQFF
DNA: TGTGCCAGCAGCTCAGGGACTAGCGGGGGGGGCAGACAGTTCTTC
V: TRBV7-6
size: -
D: TRBD2
J: TRBJ2-1

CDR3: CSVAWQQDYEQYF
DNA: TGCAGCGTGGCATGGCAGCAGGACTACGAGCAGTACTTC
V: TRBV29-1
size: once
D: -
J: TRBJ2-7

CDR3: CASSQGRQRPSYEQYF
DNA: TGTGCCAGCAGCCAAGGGCGGCAGAGACCCTCCTACGAGCAGTACTTC
V: TRBV4-2
size: once
D: -
J: TRBJ2-7

CDR3: CASSPGTLGELFF
DNA: TGTGCCAGCAGCCCGGGGACTCTCGGGGAGCTGTTTTTT
V: TRBV7-9
size: -
D: -
J: TRBJ2-2